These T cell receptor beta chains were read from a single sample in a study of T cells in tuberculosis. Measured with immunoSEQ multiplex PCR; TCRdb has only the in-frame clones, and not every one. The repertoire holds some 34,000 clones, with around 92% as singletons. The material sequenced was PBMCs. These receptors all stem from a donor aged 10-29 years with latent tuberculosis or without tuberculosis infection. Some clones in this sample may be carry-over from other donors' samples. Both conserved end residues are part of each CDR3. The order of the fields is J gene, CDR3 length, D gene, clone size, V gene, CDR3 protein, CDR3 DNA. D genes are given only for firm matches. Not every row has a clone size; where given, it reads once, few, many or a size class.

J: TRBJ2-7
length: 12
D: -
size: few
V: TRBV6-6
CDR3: CASSYLASEQYF
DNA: TGTGCCAGCAGTTACCTTGCGAGCGAGCAGTACTTC

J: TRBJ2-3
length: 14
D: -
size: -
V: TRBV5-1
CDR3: CASSLGTVTDTQYF
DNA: TGCGCCAGCAGCCTGGGGACTGTCACAGATACGCAGTATTTT

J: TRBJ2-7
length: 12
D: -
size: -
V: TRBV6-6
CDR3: CASSRSANEQYF
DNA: TGTGCCAGCAGTAGGAGCGCGAACGAGCAGTACTTC

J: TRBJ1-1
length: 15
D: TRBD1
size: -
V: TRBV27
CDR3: CASSLGSGGQTEAFF
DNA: TGTGCCAGCAGTTTAGGTTCAGGGGGCCAAACTGAAGCTTTCTTT

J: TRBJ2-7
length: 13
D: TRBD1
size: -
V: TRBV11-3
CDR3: CASSLETGHEQYF
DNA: TGTGCCAGCAGCTTAGAGACAGGGCACGAGCAGTACTTC

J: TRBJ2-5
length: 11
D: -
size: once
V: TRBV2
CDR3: CASSSIETQYF
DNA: TGTGCCAGCAGTTCCATAGAGACCCAGTACTTC

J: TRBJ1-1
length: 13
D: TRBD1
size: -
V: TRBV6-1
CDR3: CASSTTGGTEAFF
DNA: TGTGCCAGCAGCACCACAGGGGGCACTGAAGCTTTCTTT

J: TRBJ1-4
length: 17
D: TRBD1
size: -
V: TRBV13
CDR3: CASSLGQGNLIGEKLFF
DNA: TGTGCCAGCAGCCTGGGACAGGGAAACCTCATTGGGGAAAAACTGTTTTTT

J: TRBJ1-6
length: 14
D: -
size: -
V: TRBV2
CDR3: CASSELGRDSPLHF
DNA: TGTGCCAGCAGTGAATTGGGGAGGGATTCACCCCTCCACTTT

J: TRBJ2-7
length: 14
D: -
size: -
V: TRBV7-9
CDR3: CASSFGGSTYEQYF
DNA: TGTGCCAGCAGCTTTGGAGGCAGTACCTACGAGCAGTACTTC

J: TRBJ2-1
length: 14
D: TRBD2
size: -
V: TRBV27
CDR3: CASSSTSRGDEQFF
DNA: TGTGCCAGCAGTTCTACGAGTCGGGGGGATGAGCAGTTCTTC

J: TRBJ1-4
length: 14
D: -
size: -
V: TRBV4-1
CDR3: CASSQGGGREKLFF
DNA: TGCGCCAGCAGCCAAGGCGGGGGAAGGGAAAAACTGTTTTTT

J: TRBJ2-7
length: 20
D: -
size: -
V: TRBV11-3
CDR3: CASSLRGDRRVLRDSYEQYF
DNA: TGTGCCAGCAGCCTCAGAGGTGACAGGAGAGTACTGCGAGACTCCTACGAGCAGTACTTC

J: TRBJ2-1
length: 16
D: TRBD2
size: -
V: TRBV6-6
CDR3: CASRPFLAGGRNEQFF
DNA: TGTGCCAGCAGGCCATTTTTAGCGGGAGGTCGCAATGAGCAGTTCTTC

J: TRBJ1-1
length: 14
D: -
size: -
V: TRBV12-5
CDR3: CASGLDIGAAEAFF
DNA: TGTGCTAGTGGTTTGGACATAGGAGCCGCTGAAGCTTTCTTT

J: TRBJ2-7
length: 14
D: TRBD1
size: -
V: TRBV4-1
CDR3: CASRSTGGGDEQYF
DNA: TGCGCCAGCAGATCAACAGGGGGCGGGGACGAGCAGTACTTC

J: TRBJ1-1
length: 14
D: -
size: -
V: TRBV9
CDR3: CASSQSTQGTEAFF
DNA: TGTGCCAGCAGCCAATCAACCCAGGGTACTGAAGCTTTCTTT

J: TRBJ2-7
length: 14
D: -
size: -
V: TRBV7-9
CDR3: CASSLRGRTYEQYF
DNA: TGTGCCAGCAGCTTAAGGGGCAGAACCTACGAGCAGTACTTC

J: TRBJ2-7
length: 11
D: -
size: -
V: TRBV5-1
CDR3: CASSNSREQYF
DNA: TGCGCCAGCAGCAACAGCCGCGAGCAGTACTTC

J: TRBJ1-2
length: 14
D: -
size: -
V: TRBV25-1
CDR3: CASSGGATNYGYTF
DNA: TGTGCCAGCAGTGGTGGGGCGACTAACTATGGCTACACCTTC

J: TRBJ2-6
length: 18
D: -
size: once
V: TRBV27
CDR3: CASSFDRPASSGANVLTF
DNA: TGTGCCAGCAGTTTTGACAGGCCGGCCAGCTCTGGGGCCAACGTCCTGACTTTC

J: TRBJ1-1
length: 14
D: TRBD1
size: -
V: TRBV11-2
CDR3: CASSQGVGGAGAFF
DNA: TGTGCCAGCAGCCAGGGGGTCGGGGGCGCGGGAGCTTTCTTT

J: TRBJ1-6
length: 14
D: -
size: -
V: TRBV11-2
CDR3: CASSLGSRESPLHF
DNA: TGTGCCAGCAGCTTAGGTTCACGGGAGTCACCCCTCCACTTT

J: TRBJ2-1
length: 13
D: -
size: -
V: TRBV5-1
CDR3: CASSSDWFNEQFF
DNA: TGCGCCAGCAGCTCCGACTGGTTCAATGAGCAGTTCTTC

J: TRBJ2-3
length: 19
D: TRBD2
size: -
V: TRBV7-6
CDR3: CASSSHSGTSGMLTDTQYF
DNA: TGTGCCAGCAGCTCCCACTCTGGGACTAGCGGGATGCTCACAGATACGCAGTATTTT

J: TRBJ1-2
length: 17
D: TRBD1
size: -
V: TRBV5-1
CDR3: CASSPRAGGLLNYGYTF
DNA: TGCGCCAGCAGCCCTCGGGCAGGGGGCCTACTTAACTATGGCTACACCTTC

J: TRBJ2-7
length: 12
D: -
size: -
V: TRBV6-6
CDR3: CASSAGFYEQYF
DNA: TGTGCCAGCAGCGCAGGGTTTTACGAGCAGTACTTC

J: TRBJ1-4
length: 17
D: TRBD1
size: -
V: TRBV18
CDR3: CASSPDRGARTNEKLFF
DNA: TGTGCCAGCTCACCGGACAGGGGGGCCCGGACTAATGAAAAACTGTTTTTT

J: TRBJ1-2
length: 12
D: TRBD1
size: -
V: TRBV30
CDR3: CAWTGTGSGYTF
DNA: TGTGCCTGGACCGGGACAGGGAGTGGCTACACCTTC

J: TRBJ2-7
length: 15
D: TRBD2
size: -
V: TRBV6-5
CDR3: CASRPTSGSTYEQYF
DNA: TGTGCCAGCAGGCCGACTAGCGGGTCCACCTACGAGCAGTACTTC

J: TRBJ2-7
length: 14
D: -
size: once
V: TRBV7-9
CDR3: CASSPPGQPYEQYF
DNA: TGTGCCAGCAGCCCACCCGGACAACCCTACGAGCAGTACTTC

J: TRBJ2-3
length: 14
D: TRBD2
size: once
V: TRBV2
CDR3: CASSLAGVADTQYF
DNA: TGTGCCAGCAGTTTAGCGGGGGTTGCAGATACGCAGTATTTT

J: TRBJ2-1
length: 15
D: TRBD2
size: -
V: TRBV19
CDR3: CASSQVRGGGNEQFF
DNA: TGTGCCAGTAGTCAGGTTCGCGGGGGGGGGAATGAGCAGTTCTTC

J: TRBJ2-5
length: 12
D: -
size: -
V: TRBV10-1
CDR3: CASSGLTETQYF
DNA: TGCGCCAGCAGTGGACTCACTGAGACCCAGTACTTC

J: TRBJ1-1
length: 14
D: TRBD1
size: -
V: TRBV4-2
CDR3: CASSPGGINTEAFF
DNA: TGTGCCAGCAGTCCAGGGGGCATAAACACTGAAGCTTTCTTT

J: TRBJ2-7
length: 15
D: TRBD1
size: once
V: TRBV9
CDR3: CASSRDRGPSYEQYF
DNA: TGTGCCAGCAGCCGGGACAGGGGGCCCTCCTACGAGCAGTACTTC

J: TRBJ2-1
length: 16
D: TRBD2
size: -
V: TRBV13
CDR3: CASSLLADGLAGKRFF
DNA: TGTGCCAGCAGCTTACTTGCAGATGGACTAGCGGGGAAACGGTTCTTC

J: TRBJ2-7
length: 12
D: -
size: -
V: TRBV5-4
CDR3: CASRRDRNEQYF
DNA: TGTGCCAGCAGACGCGACAGGAACGAGCAGTACTTC

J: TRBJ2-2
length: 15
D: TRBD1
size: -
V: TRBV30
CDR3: CAWSPGQGQTGELFF
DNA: TGTGCCTGGAGTCCAGGACAGGGGCAGACCGGGGAGCTGTTTTTT

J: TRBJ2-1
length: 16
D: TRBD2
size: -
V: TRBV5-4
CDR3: CASSSPSAGAYNEQFF
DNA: TGTGCCAGCAGCTCCCCCTCGGCGGGGGCCTACAATGAGCAGTTCTTC

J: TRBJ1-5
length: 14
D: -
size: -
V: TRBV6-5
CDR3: CASSRSGSNQPQHF
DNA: TGTGCCAGCAGTCGCTCCGGGAGCAATCAGCCCCAGCATTTT

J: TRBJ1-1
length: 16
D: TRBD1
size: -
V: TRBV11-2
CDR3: CASSSKTGRMNTEAFF
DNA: TGTGCCAGCAGCTCGAAGACAGGGAGGATGAACACTGAAGCTTTCTTT

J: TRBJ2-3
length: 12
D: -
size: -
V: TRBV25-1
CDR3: CASTPGTDTQYF
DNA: TGTGCCAGCACCCCAGGCACAGATACGCAGTATTTT

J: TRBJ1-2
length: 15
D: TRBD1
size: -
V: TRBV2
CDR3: CASRGTGGDLYGYTF
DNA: TGTGCCAGCAGGGGGACAGGGGGTGATCTCTATGGCTACACCTTC